A single TCR beta chain is shown here with its context. What it recognizes is unknown. The source of the sample is a study of T cell responses to AZD1222 COVID-19 vaccine. Libraries were prepared by immunoSEQ multiplex PCR; TCRdb keeps only in-frame clonotypes and omits some of them. The sample lists under 200,000 clones, around 92% seen once, with 1.3% in the top ten. Notes on the study in general: Clonal diversity was possibly underestimated, and white British individuals and females predominated among donors. No day 14 peak samples; only post-peak repertoires were characterized. Reports say nearly half of spike-specific TCRs go after unmutated variant regions.

Germline lookup yields CDR1 SGHTA and CDR2 FQGTGA. The CDR3 covers 16 residues. Trimming pared 5 bases from V and 0 bases from J, leaving 16 bases between. Sequenced here: peripheral blood, sampled 28 days after the second AZD1222 dose. The chain carries TRBV7-3 and TRBJ1-1; no reliable D call. The origin of this receptor is an adult who received the AZD1222 COVID-19 vaccine. The chain's CDR3 is CASSNSGGFLNTEAFF. The CDR3 nucleotides read TGTGCCAGCAGCAACTCCGGCGGTTTCCTGAACACTGAAGCTTTCTTT.